Listed here are 22 T cell receptor beta chains from one sample, sequenced in a study of T cell responses to AZD1222 COVID-19 vaccine. TCRdb's copy holds only in-frame clones and misses some; the assay was immunoSEQ multiplex PCR. Among about 21,000 clones listed, approximately 88% were seen once. The starting material was peripheral blood, obtained 28 days after the second AZD1222 dose. The receptors stem from an adult who received the AZD1222 COVID-19 vaccine.

The chain recombines TRBV2 with TRBJ1-5; the D gene is possibly TRBD1 (5 bases). The ends were cut back, 6 bases at V and 2 bases at J, with 14 bases in the middle. Germline CDR1 reads SNHLY; CDR2 reads FYNNEI. The CDR3 loop spans 15 amino acids. The CDR3 loop reads CASRGQGSGNQPQHF. Here the CDR3 DNA reads TGTGCCAGCAGGGGGCAGGGCTCGGGCAATCAGCCCCAGCATTTT.

This chain joins TRBV2 and TRBJ2-6; 12 bases match TRBD1. This CDR3 comprises 22 residues. The V gene's germline CDR1 is SNHLY and CDR2 FYNNEI. The junction had 17 bases not matched to a gene; V was cut back by 3 bases and J by 2 bases. CDR3 nucleotides: TGTGCCAGCAGTGATCCTTCGAGCGGTCCGGGACAGGGGGCAGCTGGGGCCAACGTCCTGACTTTC. Its protein is CASSDPSSGPGQGAAGANVLTF.

J is TRBJ2-7 and V is TRBV11-2; perhaps D is TRBD1 or TRBD2 (7 bases each). V was clipped by 5 bases and J by 6 bases, with 20 bases between them. The CDR3 has 15 residues. Germline CDR1 and CDR2: SGHAT and FQNNGV. The CDR3 protein is CASSPQGEGHFEQYF. The CDR3 DNA sequence: TGTGCCAGCAGCCCTCAGGGGGAGGGCCATTTCGAGCAGTACTTC.

The rearrangement links TRBV5-1 to TRBJ2-3; 10 bases align to TRBD1. V lost 4 bases, J lost 4 bases, and 6 bases stayed unmatched. The CDR3 spans 15 residues. Germline lookup yields CDR1 SGHRS and CDR2 YFSETQ. Here the CDR3 DNA reads TGCGCCAGCAGCACCGGGACAGGGGATTCAGATACGCAGTATTTT. It specifies CASSTGTGDSDTQYF.

A few counts support this clone. The chain recombines TRBV18 with TRBJ2-2; D perhaps matches TRBD2 (6 bases). The germline gives CDR1 KGHSH, CDR2 LQKENI. CDR3 size: 17 residues. Between the trimmed V and J ends, which lost 4 bases and 6 bases, there was a span of 21 bases. CDR3 nucleotide sequence: TGTGCCAGCTCACAACTGGTTTGGAGGGGACCTCCCGGGGAGCTGTTTTTT. It specifies CASSQLVWRGPPGELFF.

This chain connects TRBV7-2 to TRBJ1-2; D ambiguous. The length of the CDR3 is 11 residues. Trimming shortened V by 3 bases and J by 10 bases, and 9 bases separated the two germline ends. Germline V gene sequence: CDR1 SGHTA, CDR2 FQGNSA. The CDR3 region has the DNA TGTGCCAGCAGCTTCAGGTTGGACTACACCTTC. It encodes CASSFRLDYTF. Looking up the rest from reference TRBV7-2 and TRBJ1-2 gives the full variable domain: GAGVSQSPSNKVTEKGKDVELRCDPISGHTALYWYRQSLGQGLEFLIYFQGNSAPDKSGLPSDRFSAERTGGSVSTLTIQRTQQEDSAVYLCASSFRLDYTFGSGTRLTVV.

This chain connects TRBV27 to TRBJ2-1, with a tentative D call TRBD2 (6 bases). The CDR3 is made up of 12 amino acids. Germline CDR1 reads MNHEY; CDR2 reads SMNVEV (reference sequence). Trimming cost V 8 bases and J 5 bases, with 10 bases left between them. Written as DNA, the CDR3 is TGTGCCAGCGGGAGGCCCCACAATGAGCAGTTCTTC. Its protein is CASGRPHNEQFF.

This sequence joins TRBV19 and TRBJ2-6, with TRBD1 identical over 7 bases. The CDR3 consists of 17 residues. V was pared by 5 bases and J by 0 bases, with 7 bases of the junction left unmatched. The germline gives CDR1 LNHDA, CDR2 SQIVND (reference sequence). CDR3: CASSSRDRDSGANVLTF. The CDR3 DNA is TGTGCCAGTAGTTCCCGGGACAGAGACTCTGGGGCCAACGTCCTGACTTTC. Full variable domain (outside the CDR3, taken from reference TRBV19 and TRBJ2-6): DGGITQSPKYLFRKEGQNVTLSCEQNLNHDAMYWYRQDPGQGLRLIYYSQIVNDFQKGDIAEGYSVSREKKESFPLTVTSAQKNPTAFYLCASSSRDRDSGANVLTFGAGSRLTVL.

The chain carries TRBV19 and TRBJ1-6, with D unresolved. This CDR3 has 13 residues. V was shortened by 6 bases and J by 5 bases, with 8 bases between the two germline ends. Germline V gene data show CDR1 as LNHDA and CDR2 as SQIVND (reference sequence). The CDR3 sequence is CASRRTDNSPLHF. DNA of the CDR3: TGTGCCAGTAGACGGACGGATAATTCACCCCTCCACTTT. The full variable domain, rest sourced from reference TRBV19 and TRBJ1-6, is DGGITQSPKYLFRKEGQNVTLSCEQNLNHDAMYWYRQDPGQGLRLIYYSQIVNDFQKGDIAEGYSVSREKKESFPLTVTSAQKNPTAFYLCASRRTDNSPLHFGNGTRLTVT.

V and J are TRBV2 and TRBJ1-1; 8 nucleotides align to TRBD1. CDR3 length: 13 residues. Germline V gene data show CDR1 as SNHLY and CDR2 as FYNNEI. Losses at the gene ends were 5 bases for V and 6 bases for J; bases not matched to a gene: 5. The CDR3 DNA reads TGTGCCAGCAGTACACAGGGGGTCGCTGAAGCTTTCTTT. It specifies CASSTQGVAEAFF. The complete variable domain, with remaining parts taken from reference TRBV2 and TRBJ1-1, reads EPEVTQTPSHQVTQMGQEVILRCVPISNHLYFYWYRQILGQKVEFLVSFYNNEISEKSEIFDDQFSVERPDGSNFTLKIRSTKLEDSAMYFCASSTQGVAEAFFGQGTRLTVV.

The genes are TRBV6-5 and TRBJ2-1, with 10 positions matching TRBD1. In germline, CDR1 is MNHEY, CDR2 SVGAGI. The length of the CDR3 is 15 residues. After removal of 5 bases from V and 7 bases from J, the junction contained 8 bases not matched to a gene. In nucleotides, the CDR3 is TGTGCCAGCAGTCGCCCGGGACAGGGGCGGAATGAGCAGTTCTTC. It is translated as CASSRPGQGRNEQFF.

The chain is built from TRBV7-9 and TRBJ1-2; no clear D gene. V was clipped by 3 bases and J by 4 bases, with 9 bases between them. This CDR3 is 13 amino acids long. The germline CDR1 and CDR2 sequences are SEHNR and FQNEAQ (reference sequence). The CDR3 loop is CASSFRNSYGYTF. CDR3 nucleotides: TGTGCCAGCAGCTTCAGGAACTCCTATGGCTACACCTTC.

The rearrangement joins TRBV10-3 to TRBJ2-7, with 9 positions matching TRBD2. This CDR3 is built from 16 residues. The germline CDR1 and CDR2 sequences are ENHRY and SYGVKD. J lost 4 bases, V lost 6 bases, and 13 bases had no gene match. CDR3 in amino acids: CAIRETAGTSLYEQYF. CDR3 DNA: TGTGCCATCAGGGAAACGGCCGGGACTAGCTTATACGAGCAGTACTTC.

In DNA, the CDR3 is TGCGCCAGCAGCAGACCGGGCGGGAGGGCCGAAGAGACCCAGTACTTC. It translates to CASSRPGGRAEETQYF. The chain recombines TRBV4-1 with TRBJ2-5, with TRBD2 identical over 9 bases. The trim removed 5 bases at V and 3 bases at J, leaving 10 bases unmatched. CDR3 size: 16 residues. Germline lookup yields CDR1 MGHRA and CDR2 YSYEKL.

This chain uses TRBV6-5 with TRBJ1-2; D unclear. Trimming cost V 0 bases and J 2 bases, with 4 bases left between them. The CDR3 has 13 amino acids. Looked up from germline, CDR1 is MNHEY and CDR2 is SVGAGI. CDR3 DNA: TGTGCCAGCAGTTACTCGCAAAACTATGGCTACACCTTC. This encodes CASSYSQNYGYTF.

The chain couples TRBV19 to TRBJ1-5, with D perhaps matching TRBD1 (6 bases). Germline V gene data show CDR1 as LNHDA and CDR2 as SQIVND (reference sequence). V lost 2 bases to trimming and J lost 2 bases, with 22 bases between them. The CDR3 loop spans 19 amino acids. The CDR3 nucleotides are TGTGCCAGTAGTATAATCCGGTCGGGGGGGGCTAGGGGCAATCAGCCCCAGCATTTT. Protein product: CASSIIRSGGARGNQPQHF. The full variable domain, its missing parts supplied by reference TRBV19 and TRBJ1-5, is DGGITQSPKYLFRKEGQNVTLSCEQNLNHDAMYWYRQDPGQGLRLIYYSQIVNDFQKGDIAEGYSVSREKKESFPLTVTSAQKNPTAFYLCASSIIRSGGARGNQPQHFGDGTRLSIL.

The chain employs TRBV25-1 and TRBJ1-1; 8 nucleotides agree with TRBD1. Germline-derived CDR1 and CDR2 are MGHDK and SYGVNS. The CDR3 is 14 residues long. V lost 7 bases, J lost 0 bases, and 4 bases stayed unmatched. CDR3 DNA: TGTGCCAGCACCCCAGGGGGCTTGAACACTGAAGCTTTCTTT. It codes for CASTPGGLNTEAFF.

This sequence joins TRBV21-1 and TRBJ2-3; TRBD1 is the table's D call, not checked against the DNA. TRBV21-1 is recorded as a pseudogene. The CDR3 length is 17 residues. The CDR3 DNA reads TGTGCCAGCAGCCCCCTTGGTCGGTCAGGGAGCACAGATACGCAGTATTTT. It codes for CASSPLGRSGSTDTQYF.

This clone was seen only a few times. The chain carries TRBV12-3 or TRBV12-4 and TRBJ2-1; D gene unclear. Trimming shortened V by 3 bases and J by 5 bases, and 8 bases separated the two germline ends. The CDR3 covers 13 residues. DNA for the CDR3: TGTGCCAGCAGTTTTGGTGATAACAATGAGCAGTTCTTC. Protein: CASSFGDNNEQFF.

The rearrangement joins TRBV19 to TRBJ2-7, with 7 bases identical to TRBD1. CDR1 and CDR2 from the germline V gene are LNHDA and SQIVND (reference sequence). V lost 6 bases and J lost 2; bases outside the gene matches: 7. CDR3 length equals 14 residues. The CDR3 protein is CASRATGTAYEQYF. The DNA for the CDR3 is TGTGCCAGTAGGGCGACCGGGACAGCCTACGAGCAGTACTTC.

V usage is TRBV7-2 and J usage is TRBJ1-2, with unresolved D. The CDR3 is 12 amino acids. Germline-derived CDR1 and CDR2 are SGHTA and FQGNSA. V was pared by 5 bases and J by 8 bases, with 12 bases between. CDR3: CASSEAGEGYTF. The DNA of the CDR3 is TGTGCCAGCAGCGAGGCCGGGGAAGGCTACACCTTC.

The V gene is TRBV7-9, the J gene TRBJ1-1; D is unresolved. This CDR3 is built from 13 residues. V lost 3 bases and J 5 bases, leaving 10 bases between the germline ends. The germline V gene has CDR1 SEHNR and CDR2 FQNEAQ (reference sequence). CDR3 DNA sequence: TGTGCCAGCAGCTTCCAACATAGGACTGAAGCTTTCTTT. Protein product: CASSFQHRTEAFF.